Listed below are T cell receptor beta chains from one sample, sequenced in a study of CD8 T cells in Susac syndrome. Each CDR3 protein is one row after TCRdb ran MiXCR on the immunoSEQ multiplex PCR reads. Of some 200,000 distinct CDR3 sequences listed, more than 90% are singletons. The sample consisted of CD4+ T cells from PBMCs. The receptor set was obtained from a human donor with multiple sclerosis. CDR3s include the opening cysteine and the closing phenylalanine or tryptophan. A D gene is named only where the DNA matches it firmly. A clone size is listed for some rows: how often the clone was seen (once, few, many), or a class if it is expanded.

>TRBJ2-7|.|TRBV29-1|TRBD2
CSVAGLAGPGEQYF
TGCAGCGTCGCGGGACTAGCGGGCCCAGGGGAGCAGTACTTC
>TRBJ2-1|once|TRBV24-1|TRBD2
CATSDTILAGGNEQFF
TGTGCCACCAGTGATACAATACTAGCGGGAGGGAATGAGCAGTTCTTC
>TRBJ1-5|.|TRBV12-3/TRBV12-4|.
CASSHGRRNQPQHF
TGTGCCAGCAGTCATGGACGGCGCAATCAGCCCCAGCATTTT
>TRBJ2-7|.|TRBV30|.
CAWSEGISYEQYF
TGTGCCTGGAGTGAGGGGATCTCCTACGAGCAGTACTTC
>TRBJ2-2|.|TRBV9|.
CASSIRDMGSGELFF
TGTGCCAGCAGCATTCGGGACATGGGTTCCGGGGAGCTGTTTTTT
>TRBJ2-1|.|TRBV4-2|TRBD1
CASSQDSADRGIDEQFF
TGTGCCAGCAGCCAAGATAGCGCGGACAGGGGCATCGATGAGCAGTTCTTC
>TRBJ2-1|once|TRBV3-1|.
CASSNSDSSYNEQFF
TGTGCCAGCAGCAACTCCGATAGCTCCTACAATGAGCAGTTCTTC
>TRBJ2-3|.|TRBV15|.
CATKEITVTDTQYF
TGTGCCACCAAGGAGATAACAGTTACAGATACGCAGTATTTT
>TRBJ2-1|.|TRBV30|.
CAWRIIDEQFF
TGTGCCTGGAGGATCATAGACGAGCAGTTCTTC
>TRBJ1-1|.|TRBV29-1|TRBD1
CSVRRGRTEAFF
TGCAGCGTCCGGAGGGGGCGAACTGAAGCTTTCTTT
>TRBJ2-2|.|TRBV20-1|TRBD1
CSARSSPGQHITGELFF
TGCAGTGCTAGGAGTTCACCGGGACAGCACATCACCGGGGAGCTGTTTTTT
>TRBJ1-5|once|TRBV3-1|TRBD1
CASSSQGTQPQHF
TGTGCCAGCAGCTCACAGGGGACTCAGCCCCAGCATTTT
>TRBJ2-5|.|TRBV6-1|TRBD1
CASSGDRLETQYF
TGTGCCAGCAGTGGGGACAGGTTGGAGACCCAGTACTTC
>TRBJ2-5|.|TRBV11-2|.
CASSLVRDQETQYF
TGTGCCAGCAGCTTAGTGCGGGACCAAGAGACCCAGTACTTC
>TRBJ2-7|.|TRBV9|.
CASSPRGGQITYEQYF
TGTGCCAGCAGCCCCCGGGGGGGACAGATCACCTACGAGCAGTACTTC
>TRBJ2-7|.|TRBV3-1|.
CASSPRTAPYEQYF
TGTGCCAGCAGCCCGAGGACAGCCCCCTACGAGCAGTACTTC
>TRBJ2-7|.|TRBV19|.
CASSIGGGNEQYF
TGTGCCAGTAGTATTGGAGGTGGCAACGAGCAGTACTTC
>TRBJ2-1|once|TRBV20-1|TRBD2
CSARDGRSGSFNEQFF
TGCAGTGCTAGAGATGGTCGGAGCGGGAGTTTCAATGAGCAGTTCTTC
>TRBJ2-3|.|TRBV12-3/TRBV12-4|.
CASLREKRDTQYF
TGTGCCAGCCTTCGGGAGAAAAGGGATACGCAGTATTTT
>TRBJ2-1|once|TRBV5-1|.
CASSSTRAADNEQFF
TGCGCCAGCAGCTCGACCAGAGCAGCCGACAATGAGCAGTTCTTC
>TRBJ2-6|.|TRBV9|.
CASSEGGNSGANVLTF
TGTGCCAGCAGCGAGGGGGGCAACTCTGGGGCCAACGTCCTGACTTTC
>TRBJ2-5|.|TRBV20-1|.
CSARVTAQETQYF
TGCAGTGCTAGAGTGACGGCGCAAGAGACCCAGTACTTC
>TRBJ2-7|.|TRBV20-1|.
CSAPAGAQSSYEQYF
TGCAGTGCGCCCGCCGGGGCTCAGAGCTCCTACGAGCAGTACTTC
>TRBJ2-1|.|TRBV5-1|.
CASSSGVGVASYNEQFF
TGCGCCAGCAGCTCCGGGGTGGGAGTAGCCTCCTACAATGAGCAGTTCTTC
>TRBJ2-5|once|TRBV4-2|TRBD1
CASSQDLGTGVETQYF
TGTGCCAGCAGCCAAGATCTCGGGACAGGGGTAGAGACCCAGTACTTC
>TRBJ1-1|once|TRBV19|.
CASSVSNTEAFF
TGTGCCAGTAGCGTCTCGAACACTGAAGCTTTCTTT
>TRBJ2-1|.|TRBV3-1|TRBD2
CASSQGRLAGHEQFF
TGTGCCAGCAGCCAAGGTAGACTAGCGGGACATGAGCAGTTCTTC
>TRBJ1-1|.|TRBV29-1|.
CSVGGRLNTEAFF
TGCAGCGTTGGTGGCCGGCTGAACACTGAAGCTTTCTTT
>TRBJ1-1|.|TRBV5-1|.
CASSLVTGAGTEAFF
TGCGCCAGCAGCTTGGTAACGGGGGCGGGGACTGAAGCTTTCTTT
>TRBJ2-7|.|TRBV20-1|.
CSASGRLGDEQYF
TGCAGTGCTAGTGGCCGTCTCGGCGACGAGCAGTACTTC
>TRBJ2-3|.|TRBV19|TRBD2
CASFSSGPTDTQYF
TGTGCCAGTTTCTCTAGCGGCCCCACAGATACGCAGTATTTT
>TRBJ2-1|.|TRBV6-5|TRBD1
CASKIRDRDLNEQFF
TGTGCCAGCAAGATCCGGGACAGGGACTTAAATGAGCAGTTCTTC
>TRBJ1-5|.|TRBV5-1|.
CASSLNERGQPQHF
TGCGCCAGCAGCTTGAACGAGCGGGGCCAGCCCCAGCATTTT
>TRBJ1-1|.|TRBV3-1|.
CASRQRVDGTEAFF
TGTGCCAGCAGACAACGAGTTGACGGCACTGAAGCTTTCTTT
>TRBJ1-2|.|TRBV20-1|.
CSARNRDYGYTF
TGCAGTGCTCGGAATAGGGACTATGGCTACACCTTC
>TRBJ2-1|.|TRBV7-2|.
CASSLGGLAGLGGNEQFF
TGTGCCAGCAGCTTAGGGGGTTTGGCGGGTCTGGGAGGCAATGAGCAGTTCTTC
>TRBJ1-1|.|TRBV30|.
CAWSVVPGVTEAFF
TGTGCCTGGAGCGTCGTCCCCGGGGTAACTGAAGCTTTCTTT
>TRBJ2-1|.|TRBV11-1|.
CASSWSGSYNEQFF
TGTGCCAGCAGCTGGAGTGGCTCCTACAATGAGCAGTTCTTC
>TRBJ1-1|.|TRBV29-1|.
CSVEIIEGTEAFF
TGCAGCGTTGAAATAATAGAAGGTACTGAAGCTTTCTTT
>TRBJ2-5|.|TRBV7-7|TRBD1
CASSSQGEETQYF
TGTGCTAGCAGCTCGCAGGGGGAGGAGACCCAGTACTTC
>TRBJ2-7|.|TRBV6-5|.
CASNRRSDKSYEQYF
TGTGCCAGCAACCGCAGGTCAGATAAATCTTACGAGCAGTACTTC
>TRBJ2-3|.|TRBV9|TRBD2
CASSSEGTSGTDTQYF
TGTGCCAGCAGCTCAGAGGGGACTAGCGGGACAGATACGCAGTATTTT
>TRBJ1-1|.|TRBV20-1|.
CSALLNTEAFF
TGCAGTGCTTTACTCAACACTGAAGCTTTCTTT
>TRBJ2-7|once|TRBV6-1|.
CASSDQPGRVVSEQYF
TGTGCCAGCAGTGACCAACCGGGACGGGTAGTCTCCGAGCAGTACTTC
>TRBJ2-7|.|TRBV5-6|.
CASSLNREQYF
TGTGCCAGCAGCCTCAATCGCGAGCAGTACTTC
>TRBJ2-2|once|TRBV29-1|.
CSVEGSTGELFF
TGCAGCGTTGAAGGTTCTACCGGGGAGCTGTTTTTT
>TRBJ1-2|.|TRBV12-3/TRBV12-4|TRBD1
CASNRGYGYTF
TGTGCCAGCAACAGGGGGTATGGCTACACCTTC
>TRBJ1-3|.|TRBV5-1|.
CASSRDTSSGNTIYF
TGCGCCAGCAGTCGAGACACGAGCTCTGGAAACACCATATATTTT
>TRBJ2-2|.|TRBV5-1|.
CASSKGSAPGELFF
TGCGCCAGCAGCAAAGGGTCGGCACCCGGGGAGCTGTTTTTT
>TRBJ1-1|.|TRBV18|.
CASSPRRADTEAFF
TGTGCCAGCTCACCACGTCGCGCGGACACTGAAGCTTTCTTT
>TRBJ2-1|.|TRBV11-2|TRBD1
CASSSWTGGLLNEQFF
TGTGCCAGCAGCTCGTGGACAGGGGGCCTTCTCAATGAGCAGTTCTTC
>TRBJ2-7|.|TRBV29-1|.
CSAGTSTRYEQYF
TGCAGCGCCGGAACATCTACGAGGTACGAGCAGTACTTC
>TRBJ1-4|.|TRBV30|.
CAWSVRGHLGEKLFF
TGTGCCTGGAGTGTACGGGGACACTTGGGTGAAAAACTGTTTTTT